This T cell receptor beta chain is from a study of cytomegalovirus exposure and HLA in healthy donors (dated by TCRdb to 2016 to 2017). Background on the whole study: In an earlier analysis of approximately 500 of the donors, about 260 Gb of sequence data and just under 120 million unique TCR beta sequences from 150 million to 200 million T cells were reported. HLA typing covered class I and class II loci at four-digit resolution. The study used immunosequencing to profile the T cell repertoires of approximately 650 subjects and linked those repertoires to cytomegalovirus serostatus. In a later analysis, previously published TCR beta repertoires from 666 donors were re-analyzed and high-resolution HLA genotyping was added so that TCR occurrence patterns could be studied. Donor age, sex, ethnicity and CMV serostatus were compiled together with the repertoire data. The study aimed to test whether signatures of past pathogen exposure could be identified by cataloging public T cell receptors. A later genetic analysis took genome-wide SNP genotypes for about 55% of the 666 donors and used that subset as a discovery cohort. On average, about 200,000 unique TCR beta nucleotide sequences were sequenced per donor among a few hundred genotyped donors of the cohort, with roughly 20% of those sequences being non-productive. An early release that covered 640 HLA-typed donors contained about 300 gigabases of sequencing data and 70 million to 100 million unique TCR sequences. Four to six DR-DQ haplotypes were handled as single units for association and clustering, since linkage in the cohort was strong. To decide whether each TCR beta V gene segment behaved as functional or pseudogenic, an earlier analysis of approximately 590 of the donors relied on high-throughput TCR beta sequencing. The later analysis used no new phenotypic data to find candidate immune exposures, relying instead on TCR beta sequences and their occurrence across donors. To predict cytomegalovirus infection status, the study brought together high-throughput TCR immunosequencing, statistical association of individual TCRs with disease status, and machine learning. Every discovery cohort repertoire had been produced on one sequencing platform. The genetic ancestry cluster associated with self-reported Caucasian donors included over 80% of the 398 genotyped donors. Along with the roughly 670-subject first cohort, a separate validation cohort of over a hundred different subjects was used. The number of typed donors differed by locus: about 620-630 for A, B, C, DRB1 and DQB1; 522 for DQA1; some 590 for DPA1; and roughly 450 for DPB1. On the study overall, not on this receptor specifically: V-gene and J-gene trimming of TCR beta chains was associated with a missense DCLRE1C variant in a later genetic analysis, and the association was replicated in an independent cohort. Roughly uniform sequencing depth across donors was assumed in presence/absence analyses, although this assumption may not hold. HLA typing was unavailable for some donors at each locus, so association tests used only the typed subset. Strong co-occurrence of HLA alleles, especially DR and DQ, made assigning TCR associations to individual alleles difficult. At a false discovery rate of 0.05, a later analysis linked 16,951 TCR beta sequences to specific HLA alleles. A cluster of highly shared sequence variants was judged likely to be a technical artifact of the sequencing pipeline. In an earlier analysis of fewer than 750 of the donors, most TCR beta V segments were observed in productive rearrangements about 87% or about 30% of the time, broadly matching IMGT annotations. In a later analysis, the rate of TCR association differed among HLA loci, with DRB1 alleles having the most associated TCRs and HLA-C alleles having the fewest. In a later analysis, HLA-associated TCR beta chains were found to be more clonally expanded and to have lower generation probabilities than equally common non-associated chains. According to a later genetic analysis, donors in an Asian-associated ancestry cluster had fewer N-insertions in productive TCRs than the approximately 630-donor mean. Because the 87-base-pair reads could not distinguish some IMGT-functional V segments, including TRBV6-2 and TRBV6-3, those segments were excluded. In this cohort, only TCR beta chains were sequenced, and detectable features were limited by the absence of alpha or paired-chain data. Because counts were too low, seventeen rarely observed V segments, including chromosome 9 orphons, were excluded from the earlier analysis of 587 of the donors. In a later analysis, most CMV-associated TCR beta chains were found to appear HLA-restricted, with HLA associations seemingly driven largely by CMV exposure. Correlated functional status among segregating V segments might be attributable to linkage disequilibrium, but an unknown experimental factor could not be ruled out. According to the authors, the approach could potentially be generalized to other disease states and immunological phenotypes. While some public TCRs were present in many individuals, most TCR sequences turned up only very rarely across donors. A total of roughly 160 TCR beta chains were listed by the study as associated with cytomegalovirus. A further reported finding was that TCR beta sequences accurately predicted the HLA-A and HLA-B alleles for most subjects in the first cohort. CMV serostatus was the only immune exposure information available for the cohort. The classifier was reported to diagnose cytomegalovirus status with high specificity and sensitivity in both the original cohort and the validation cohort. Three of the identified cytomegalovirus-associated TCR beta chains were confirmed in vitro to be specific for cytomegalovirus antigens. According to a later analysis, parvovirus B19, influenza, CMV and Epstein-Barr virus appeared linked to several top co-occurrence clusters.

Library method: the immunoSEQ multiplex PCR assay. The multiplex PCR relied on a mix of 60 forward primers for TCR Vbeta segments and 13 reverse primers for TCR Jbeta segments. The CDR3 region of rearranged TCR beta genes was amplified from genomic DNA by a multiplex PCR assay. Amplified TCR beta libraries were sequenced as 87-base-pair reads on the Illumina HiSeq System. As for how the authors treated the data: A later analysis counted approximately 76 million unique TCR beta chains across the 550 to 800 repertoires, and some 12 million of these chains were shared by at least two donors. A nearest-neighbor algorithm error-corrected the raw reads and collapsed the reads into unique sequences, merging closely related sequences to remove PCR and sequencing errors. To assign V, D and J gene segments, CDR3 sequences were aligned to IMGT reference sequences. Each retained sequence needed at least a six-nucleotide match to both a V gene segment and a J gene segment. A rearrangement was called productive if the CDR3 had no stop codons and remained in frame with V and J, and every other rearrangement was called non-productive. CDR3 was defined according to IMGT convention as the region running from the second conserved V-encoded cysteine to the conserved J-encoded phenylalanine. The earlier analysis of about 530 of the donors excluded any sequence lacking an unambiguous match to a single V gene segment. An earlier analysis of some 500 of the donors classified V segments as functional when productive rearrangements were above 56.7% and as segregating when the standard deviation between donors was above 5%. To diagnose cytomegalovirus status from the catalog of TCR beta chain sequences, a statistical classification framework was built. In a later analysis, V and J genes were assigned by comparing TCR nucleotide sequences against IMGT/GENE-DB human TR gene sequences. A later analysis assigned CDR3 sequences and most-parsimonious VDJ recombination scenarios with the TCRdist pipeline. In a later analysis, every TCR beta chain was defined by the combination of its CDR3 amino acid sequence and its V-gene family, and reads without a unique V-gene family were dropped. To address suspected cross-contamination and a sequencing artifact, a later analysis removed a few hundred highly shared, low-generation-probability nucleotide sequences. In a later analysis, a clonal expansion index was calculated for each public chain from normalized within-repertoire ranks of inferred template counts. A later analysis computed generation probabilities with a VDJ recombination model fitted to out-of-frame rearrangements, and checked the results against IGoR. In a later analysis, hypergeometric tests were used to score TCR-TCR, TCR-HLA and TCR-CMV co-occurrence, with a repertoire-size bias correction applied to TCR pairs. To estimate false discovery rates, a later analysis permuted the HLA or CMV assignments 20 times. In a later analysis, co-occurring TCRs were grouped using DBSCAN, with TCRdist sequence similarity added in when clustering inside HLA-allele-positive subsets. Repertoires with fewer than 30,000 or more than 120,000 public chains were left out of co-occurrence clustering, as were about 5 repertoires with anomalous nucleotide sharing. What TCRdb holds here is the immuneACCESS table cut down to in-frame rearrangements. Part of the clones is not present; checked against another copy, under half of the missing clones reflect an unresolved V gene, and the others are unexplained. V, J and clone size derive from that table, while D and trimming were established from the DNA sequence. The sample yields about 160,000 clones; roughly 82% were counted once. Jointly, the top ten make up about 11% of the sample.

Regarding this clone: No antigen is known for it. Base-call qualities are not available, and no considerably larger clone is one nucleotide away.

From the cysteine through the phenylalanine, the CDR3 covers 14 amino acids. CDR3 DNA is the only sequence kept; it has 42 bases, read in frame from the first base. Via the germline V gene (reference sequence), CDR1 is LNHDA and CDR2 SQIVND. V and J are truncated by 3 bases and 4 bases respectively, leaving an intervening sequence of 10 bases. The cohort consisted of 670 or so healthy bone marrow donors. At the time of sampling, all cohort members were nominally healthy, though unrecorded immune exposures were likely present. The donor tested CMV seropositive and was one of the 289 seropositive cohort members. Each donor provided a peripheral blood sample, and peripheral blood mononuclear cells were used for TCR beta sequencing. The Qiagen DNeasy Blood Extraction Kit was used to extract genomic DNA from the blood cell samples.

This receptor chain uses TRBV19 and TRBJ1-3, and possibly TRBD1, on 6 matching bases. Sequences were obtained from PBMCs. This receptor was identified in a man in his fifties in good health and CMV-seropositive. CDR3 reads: CASSIRTAGNTIYF. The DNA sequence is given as TGTGCCAGTAGTATCCGGACAGCCGGAAACACCATATATTTT.